This T cell receptor beta chain comes out of a study of human T cells and chemical hapten exposure. Study-wide findings and caveats: Significantly more large CDR3 similarity clusters were formed by expanded TCRs than by controls. DPC sensitization did not alter TCRs above 1 in 1000 frequency. Donors had alopecia, so their immune response may differ from healthy people's.

This clonotype was seen a handful of times. Its antigen is still unknown. Germline CDR1 ENHRY, CDR2 SYGVKD. This CDR3 region has 14 residues. Trimming stripped 2 bases from V and 8 bases from J, with 13 bases between. Noted time point: patch test 2, 6 weeks after DPC sensitization. Stated treatment: therapeutic diphenylcyclopropenone sensitization with weekly scalp DPC. Per the original data handling: TCRs per sample had a median of 95,638 and ranged from roughly 23,224 to 700,000. TCRdb re-called the RACE reads with MiXCR, one entry per CDR3 protein. TCRdb assigned the V and J calls; the authors' analysis was not used. The data contain some 150,000 distinct CDR3 sequences, approximately 12% of them singletons.

The material sequenced was whole blood, taken in connection with sensitization to the hapten diphenylcyclopropenone (DPC). The rearrangement uses TRBV10-3 and TRBJ2-1, with D hard to call. This clonotype was obtained from a woman aged 50 to 60 with alopecia areata. Some clones in this sample may be carry-over from other donors' samples. CDR3 nucleotide sequence: TGTGCCATCAGTGAGCCTACGGCGGTCTATGAGCAGTTCTTC. This gives the protein CAISEPTAVYEQFF.